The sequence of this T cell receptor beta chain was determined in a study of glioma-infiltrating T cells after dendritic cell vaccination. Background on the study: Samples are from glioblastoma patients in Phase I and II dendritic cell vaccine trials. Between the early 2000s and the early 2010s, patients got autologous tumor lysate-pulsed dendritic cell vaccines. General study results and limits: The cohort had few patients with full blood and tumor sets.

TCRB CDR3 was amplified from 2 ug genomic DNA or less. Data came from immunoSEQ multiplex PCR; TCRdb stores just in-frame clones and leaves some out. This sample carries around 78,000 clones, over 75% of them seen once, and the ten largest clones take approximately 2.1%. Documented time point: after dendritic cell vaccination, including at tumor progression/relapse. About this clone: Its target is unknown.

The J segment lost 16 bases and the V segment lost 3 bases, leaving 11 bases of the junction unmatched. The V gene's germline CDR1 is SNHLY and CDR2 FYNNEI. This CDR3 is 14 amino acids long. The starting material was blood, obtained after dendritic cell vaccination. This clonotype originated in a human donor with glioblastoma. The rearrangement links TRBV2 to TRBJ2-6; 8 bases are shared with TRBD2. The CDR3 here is CASSEWAGGPPLTF. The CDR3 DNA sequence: TGTGCCAGCAGTGAGTGGGCGGGGGGCCCCCCACTGACTTTC.